Below, one TCR beta chain is given with its context. The sample originates from a study of OX40 agonist ivuxolimab in advanced cancers. The method was immunoSEQ multiplex PCR; TCRdb's version includes in-frame clones alone and lacks a portion of them. The profile covers fewer than 90,000 clones, with more than 75% appearing a single time and over 2% taken by the ten largest. The V segment lost 4 bases and the J segment 6 bases; nucleotides outside the gene matches: 8. The length of the CDR3 is 15 residues. In germline, CDR1 is MNHEY, CDR2 SVGAGI. The genes are TRBV6-5 and TRBJ1-5; 8 bases align to TRBD1. This TCR derives from an adult with an advanced solid tumor such as melanoma, head and neck, liver or kidney cancer. Source: CD4+ or CD8+ T cells sorted from blood, taken in a trial of the OX40 agonist ivuxolimab. CDR3 coding DNA: TGTGCCAGCAGTTTGGGTACAGGGGGTACTCAGCCCCAGCATTTT. Translated, it gives CASSLGTGGTQPQHF.